The rows below give T cell receptor beta chains drawn from one sample of a study of CD8 T cells in Susac syndrome. In TCRdb, the immunoSEQ multiplex PCR reads were re-called with MiXCR into one record per CDR3 protein. The sample includes 130,000 or so distinct CDR3 sequences, about 94% seen only once; the top ten take around 0.28%. Sequences were obtained from CD8+ T cells from PBMCs. The receptors shown here come from a human donor with Susac syndrome. CDR3s include the opening cysteine and the closing phenylalanine or tryptophan. The D gene is left open where the match is weak. Size values are once, few and many counts, or a class for expanded clones, and some rows have none.

>NA|TRBJ2-3|TRBV4-1|NA
TGCGCCAGCAGCCAAGATACCTTGAGGGTAGCAGATACGCAGTATTTT
CASSQDTLRVADTQYF
>once|TRBJ2-7|TRBV27|TRBD2
TGTGCCAGCAGCCCTGGGAGGGTAGTGTACGAGCAGTACTTC
CASSPGRVVYEQYF
>once|TRBJ1-2|TRBV2|TRBD1
TGTGCCAGCAGTGAATGGGACAGCTTAGCAGGCTATGGCTACACCTTC
CASSEWDSLAGYGYTF
>NA|TRBJ2-5|TRBV14|TRBD1
TGTGCCAGCAGCCAGAACAGGGGAAGGAGAGAGACCCAGTACTTC
CASSQNRGRRETQYF
>NA|TRBJ2-3|TRBV19|TRBD2
TGTGCCAGTAGTATACTAGCGGGGATCGCGGATACGCAGTATTTT
CASSILAGIADTQYF
>NA|TRBJ2-3|TRBV15|TRBD2
TGTGCCACCAGCCGGCCCGGGGGGGCGACAGATACGCAGTATTTT
CATSRPGGATDTQYF
>NA|TRBJ2-3|TRBV5-1|TRBD2
TGCGCCAGCAGCTTGGACGGGGGGGCGGTCACAGATACGCAGTATTTT
CASSLDGGAVTDTQYF
>NA|TRBJ1-1|TRBV20-1|NA
TGCAGTGCTAGAGTTGGAGACAGGCCTAACACTGAAGCTTTCTTT
CSARVGDRPNTEAFF
>NA|TRBJ2-1|TRBV12-3/TRBV12-4|NA
TGTGCCAGCAGTTTAAACTGGGGCAATGAGCAGTTCTTC
CASSLNWGNEQFF
>NA|TRBJ2-6|TRBV4-3|NA
TGCGCCAGCAGCCAACAGTGGGCTGGGGCCAACGTCCTGACTTTC
CASSQQWAGANVLTF
>NA|TRBJ1-6|TRBV27|NA
TGTGCCAGCAGCCCGACACCTCACCCCCTCCACTTT
CASSPTPHPLHF
>NA|TRBJ1-1|TRBV13|TRBD1
TGTGCCAGCAGCTTGGACAGGGGTACTGAAGCTTTCTTT
CASSLDRGTEAFF
>NA|TRBJ2-1|TRBV27|TRBD2
TGTGCCAGCACCGCGGGGGGCGAGCAGTTCTTC
CASTAGGEQFF
>NA|TRBJ2-7|TRBV6-2/TRBV6-3|NA
TGTGCCAGCAGTTTCGGGGGGCCCTACGAGCAGTACTTC
CASSFGGPYEQYF
>NA|TRBJ1-2|TRBV6-1|NA
TGTGCCAGCAGTGAATTCGGCGGGGGGTCAGGTTATGGCTACACCTTC
CASSEFGGGSGYGYTF
>once|TRBJ2-3|TRBV2|NA
TGTGCCAGCAGTGACGGCCGCACTACGCAGTATTTT
CASSDGRTTQYF
>once|TRBJ2-1|TRBV5-4|TRBD2
TGTGCCAGCAGTCGGACTAGCGGGGGACCATACAATGAGCAGTTCTTC
CASSRTSGGPYNEQFF
>NA|TRBJ2-1|TRBV20-1|TRBD2
TGCAGTGCTAGAGAACTAGCGGGTTCTTCCTACAATGAGCAGTTCTTC
CSARELAGSSYNEQFF
>NA|TRBJ2-5|TRBV3-1|NA
TGTGCCAGCAGCCGTCGGACTTCCTCCCCTCTGGAGACCCAGTACTTC
CASSRRTSSPLETQYF